The rows below give T cell receptor beta chains drawn from one sample of a study of shared clonotypes between healthy human individuals. This table comes from immunoSEQ multiplex PCR, and its TCRdb copy is limited to in-frame clones, with some not included. Of millions of clones listed, around 93% are singletons. The specimen sequenced was naive CD8+ T cells from PBMCs. These receptors were collected from a man between 18 and 29 years old in good health. Some clones in this sample may be carry-over from other donors' samples. CDR3s leave out the opening cysteine and the closing phenylalanine or tryptophan.

j_call v_call cdr3_aa
TRBJ2-7 TRBV7-8 ASSLGPGFSYEQY
TRBJ2-3 TRBV9 ASSVVKGLVGADTQY
TRBJ2-1 TRBV21-1 ASSTREFRVNEQF
TRBJ2-3 TRBV7-9 ASSSRTSGATDTQY
TRBJ1-1 TRBV27 ASSLGQGWTEAF
TRBJ2-7 TRBV6-5 ASSYSQGNEQY
TRBJ1-5 TRBV19 ASFATGAGQPQH
TRBJ2-1 TRBV19 ASSRPGGRPNEQF
TRBJ1-1 TRBV7-9 ASSLVVWGTEAF
TRBJ1-3 TRBV7-8 ASSLAEGKPSGNTIY
TRBJ2-2 TRBV7-8 ASSLAGELF
TRBJ2-3 TRBV9 ASSIYRDNTDTQY
TRBJ1-2 TRBV5-8 ASSFGTAYGYT
TRBJ1-1 TRBV7-9 ASSLTVWGAF
TRBJ2-7 TRBV28 ASSLILGASEQY
TRBJ2-7 TRBV10-3 AISDGTASYPYEQY
TRBJ1-2 TRBV19 ASSIVPGAPYGYT
TRBJ1-2 TRBV4-3 ASSQEAHHYGYT
TRBJ1-5 TRBV27 ASSPTDSNQPQH
TRBJ2-5 TRBV7-2 ASSFGQETQY
TRBJ2-1 TRBV28 ASSLARPELGPYNEQF
TRBJ2-7 TRBV4-1 ASGTEYEQY
TRBJ1-2 TRBV30 AWTGPDGYT
TRBJ1-2 TRBV5-1 ASSRRDLTGGYT
TRBJ2-1 TRBV5-4 ASSPSVLAGPYNEQF
TRBJ2-7 TRBV19 ASSTKTDYEQY
TRBJ2-7 TRBV28 ASSLRGYSYEQY
TRBJ1-3 TRBV9 ASSVGGNTIY
TRBJ2-3 TRBV29-1 SVARTDTDTQY
TRBJ1-4 TRBV7-9 ASSDGKNEKLF
TRBJ2-1 TRBV13 ASRGAAYNEQF
TRBJ2-1 TRBV10-2 ASSGLVANEQF
TRBJ1-2 TRBV27 ASSLSTGGYGYT
TRBJ2-7 TRBV7-9 ASSSSPRDSSYEQY
TRBJ1-1 TRBV28 ASSLYSGGAEGNTEAF
TRBJ2-1 TRBV7-9 ASGDLAGLIYNEQF
TRBJ1-6 TRBV28 ASSLVARADSPLH
TRBJ2-2 TRBV7-9 ASSLGPATENTGELF
TRBJ2-3 TRBV29-1 TTVGGQSTDTQY
TRBJ2-5 TRBV9 ASSVEDIGLAGAGEETQY
TRBJ1-1 TRBV28 ASSIRTGSANTEAF
TRBJ2-7 TRBV7-9 ASSSHRDRAYEQY
TRBJ1-5 TRBV7-9 ASSLGVRGGNQPQH
TRBJ2-1 TRBV27 ASSFNGHPSSYNEQF
TRBJ1-2 TRBV10-3 AISVLSPGSNYGYT
TRBJ2-7 TRBV4-1 ASSQVTGGHYEQY
TRBJ2-7 TRBV6-5 ASSYSPTYEQY
TRBJ1-2 TRBV27 ASSKQGRDGYT
TRBJ2-2 TRBV6-4 ASSDLRTGELF
TRBJ1-2 TRBV7-8 ASSLAPGTGGGYT
TRBJ2-1 TRBV5-6 ASSQAGVVNEQF
TRBJ2-1 TRBV7-9 ASSFVGQGVEQF
TRBJ2-3 TRBV6-5 ASTPGGVYTDTQY
TRBJ2-1 TRBV6-5 ASSTSPSNEQF